The rows below give T cell receptor beta chains drawn from one sample of a study of post-analysis software for immune sequencing data. TCRdb reprocessed the PCR reads with MiXCR, giving one entry per CDR3 protein. The sample lists approximately 690,000 distinct CDR3 sequences; about 60% were seen once. The sequencing sample was made of blood. These TCRs come from a girl aged 2 to 10 with multiple sclerosis. The CDR3 runs from the conserved cysteine through the conserved F or W. D genes are given only for firm matches. Only some rows state a clone size, as once, few, many or a class for expanded clones.

NA | TRBJ1-2 | TRBV12-3/TRBV12-4 | NA | CASSYRTRGYTF | TGTGCCAGCAGTTACCGGACGCGCGGCTACACCTTC
NA | TRBJ2-5 | TRBV29-1 | NA | CSVDPRETQYF | TGCAGCGTTGACCCGAGAGAGACCCAGTACTTC
NA | TRBJ1-5 | TRBV12-3/TRBV12-4 | NA | CASSPGVWNQPQHF | TGTGCCAGCAGTCCGGGTGTGTGGAATCAGCCCCAGCATTTT
few | TRBJ2-7 | TRBV29-1 | NA | CSVVEGGIHYEQYF | TGCAGCGTAGTCGAGGGGGGAATCCACTACGAGCAGTACTTC
few | TRBJ2-5 | TRBV20-1 | TRBD2 | CSAPTSGWEETQYF | TGCAGTGCTCCTACTAGCGGATGGGAAGAGACCCAGTACTTC
NA | TRBJ2-1 | TRBV20-1 | NA | CSARAPKAGYNEQFF | TGCAGTGCTAGGGCCCCGAAGGCGGGGTACAATGAGCAGTTCTTC
NA | TRBJ2-4 | TRBV12-3/TRBV12-4 | NA | CASSLHGMGKNIQYF | TGTGCCAGCAGTTTGCATGGGATGGGCAAAAACATTCAGTACTTC
NA | TRBJ2-7 | TRBV4-1 | NA | CASSQPGAPNYEQYF | TGCGCCAGCAGCCAGCCCGGGGCCCCAAACTACGAGCAGTACTTC
NA | TRBJ2-1 | TRBV7-9 | TRBD2 | CASSPAQTLAGVFGDNEQFF | TGTGCCAGCAGCCCCGCCCAAACATTAGCGGGAGTATTTGGTGACAATGAGCAGTTCTTC
NA | TRBJ2-1 | TRBV5-1 | NA | CASSLVAGTSYNEQFF | TGCGCCAGCAGCTTGGTAGCCGGGACATCCTACAATGAGCAGTTCTTC
NA | TRBJ2-3 | TRBV12-3/TRBV12-4 | NA | CTSKVGDTQYF | TGTACCAGCAAGGTGGGGGATACGCAGTATTTT
NA | TRBJ2-5 | TRBV28 | TRBD2 | CASSIAGGLGEETQYF | TGTGCCAGCAGTATAGCGGGGGGGTTGGGAGAAGAGACCCAGTACTTC
NA | TRBJ2-1 | TRBV5-1 | TRBD2 | CASSLGFLAGTYNEQFF | TGCGCCAGCAGCTTGGGGTTCCTAGCGGGAACATACAATGAGCAGTTCTTC
NA | TRBJ2-5 | TRBV5-1 | NA | CASSATTSRETQYF | TGCGCCAGCAGCGCCACTACGTCTCGAGAGACCCAGTACTTC
NA | TRBJ2-1 | TRBV7-9 | TRBD2 | CASSLARGRASGNEQFF | TGTGCCAGCAGCTTAGCCCGCGGGAGGGCCTCGGGGAATGAGCAGTTCTTC
NA | TRBJ1-2 | TRBV6-2/TRBV6-3 | NA | CASSEGTGNYGYTF | TGTGCCAGCAGTGAGGGGACCGGTAACTATGGCTACACCTTC
NA | TRBJ1-1 | TRBV5-1 | TRBD1 | CASSFDRTGANTEAFF | TGCGCCAGCAGCTTCGACCGCACAGGGGCGAACACTGAAGCTTTCTTT
few | TRBJ2-5 | TRBV7-2 | NA | CASSLVFQETQYF | TGTGCCAGCAGCTTGGTCTTCCAAGAGACCCAGTACTTC
NA | TRBJ2-2 | TRBV5-1 | TRBD1 | CASTDRGTGELFF | TGCGCCAGCACGGACAGGGGTACCGGGGAGCTGTTTTTT
NA | TRBJ2-3 | TRBV12-3/TRBV12-4 | TRBD2 | CASSLLAGGARTDTQYF | TGTGCCAGCAGTTTACTAGCGGGAGGAGCTAGAACAGATACGCAGTATTTT
few | TRBJ2-1 | TRBV4-2 | NA | CASSQDRAGRSYNEQFF | TGTGCCAGCAGCCAAGATCGGGCGGGGCGCTCCTACAATGAGCAGTTCTTC
few | TRBJ2-1 | TRBV5-1 | TRBD2 | CASSPTDSTSGGGYNEQFF | TGCGCCAGCAGCCCAACCGATTCGACTAGCGGAGGCGGGTACAATGAGCAGTTCTTC
NA | TRBJ1-2 | TRBV21-1 | NA | CASSKKMRQGPSYGYTF | TGTGCCAGCAGCAAAAAAATGAGACAGGGGCCCTCCTATGGCTACACCTTC
NA | TRBJ2-7 | TRBV9 | NA | CASSVGAGLVEQYF | TGTGCCAGCAGCGTAGGGGCAGGTTTGGTCGAGCAGTACTTC
few | TRBJ2-7 | TRBV5-1 | NA | CASSMEPGESYEQYF | TGCGCCAGCAGCATGGAACCCGGAGAGAGCTACGAGCAGTACTTC
NA | TRBJ2-7 | TRBV19 | NA | CASRRDSTYEQYF | TGTGCCAGTAGAAGGGACTCCACCTACGAGCAGTACTTC
NA | TRBJ1-2 | TRBV5-5 | TRBD1 | CASSPTGAGGYTF | TGTGCCAGCAGCCCGACAGGGGCGGGAGGCTACACCTTC
NA | TRBJ1-3 | TRBV14 | NA | CASSQDSGARAGNTIYF | TGTGCCAGCAGCCAAGATTCAGGGGCCAGGGCTGGAAACACCATATATTTT
few | TRBJ1-2 | TRBV4-2 | NA | CASSLNDRSGYTF | TGTGCCAGCAGCCTTAATGACCGGAGTGGCTACACCTTC
few | TRBJ1-2 | TRBV9 | NA | CASSGPGRWNKAYGYTF | TGTGCCAGCAGCGGACCGGGGCGTTGGAATAAAGCATATGGCTACACCTTC
NA | TRBJ2-5 | TRBV20-1 | TRBD1 | CSATAGTGALETQYF | TGCAGTGCTACCGCCGGGACAGGAGCTTTGGAGACCCAGTACTTC
NA | TRBJ2-3 | TRBV21-1 | NA | CASRHARGRGTDTQYF | TGTGCCAGCCGCCATGCACGGGGGCGCGGCACAGATACGCAGTATTTT
NA | TRBJ1-1 | TRBV29-1 | NA | CSVLNGGLRAFF | TGCAGCGTCCTCAATGGAGGCCTCCGGGCTTTCTTT
NA | TRBJ1-4 | TRBV20-1 | NA | CSAKPERAVNEKLFF | TGCAGTGCTAAACCGGAGAGGGCCGTAAATGAAAAACTGTTTTTT
NA | TRBJ2-3 | TRBV10-1 | TRBD2 | CASSSLAGATDTQYF | TGCGCCAGCAGTTCACTAGCGGGAGCAACAGATACGCAGTATTTT
few | TRBJ2-7 | TRBV20-1 | NA | CSARAGTYEQYF | TGCAGTGCTAGGGCTGGGACCTACGAGCAGTACTTC